The rows below give T cell receptor beta chains drawn from one sample of a study of blood T cell repertoires in COVID-19. Clones were read by immunoSEQ multiplex PCR, and TCRdb kept only the in-frame ones, dropping some. Of 95,000 or so clones in the sample, less than 90% are singletons; the top ten hold 1.2%. The sequencing sample was made of peripheral blood. The receptors were gathered from an elderly man with active or convalescent COVID-19. Both conserved end residues are part of each CDR3. D genes are given only for firm matches. Clone size is given for some rows only: seen once, a few or many times, or a class if the clone is expanded.

j_call,cdr3_length,clone_size,d_call,v_call,cdr3_nt,cdr3_aa
TRBJ2-7,14,-,TRBD2,TRBV18,TGTGCCAGCTCACCACTAGCGGGGCCCAACGAGCAGTACTTC,CASSPLAGPNEQYF
TRBJ1-1,14,-,-,TRBV6-1,TGTGCCAGCAGCTACGAGGGAGGGACAACTGAAGCTTTCTTT,CASSYEGGTTEAFF
TRBJ2-7,14,once,TRBD1,TRBV10-3,TGTGCCATCAGGGGGGACAGGGTGTCCTACGAGCAGTACTTC,CAIRGDRVSYEQYF
TRBJ2-2,13,-,-,TRBV5-1,TGCGCCAGCAGCCCGAGTAATGCCGGGGAGCTGTTTTTT,CASSPSNAGELFF
TRBJ1-1,13,-,TRBD1,TRBV7-9,TGTGCCAGCTCGGGACAGAGGAACACTGAAGCTTTCTTT,CASSGQRNTEAFF
TRBJ1-5,14,-,-,TRBV18,TGTGCCAGCTCCTTGGGAGTTATCGATCAGCCCCAGCATTTT,CASSLGVIDQPQHF
TRBJ2-2,15,-,TRBD2,TRBV7-2,TGTGCCAGCAGCTTAGTGACTAGCGGAGGGGGGGAGCTGTTTTTT,CASSLVTSGGGELFF
TRBJ1-2,13,-,TRBD1,TRBV29-1,TGCAGCGTTGGACAGGGGGCGGCCCGGGGCTACACCTTC,CSVGQGAARGYTF
TRBJ1-1,15,-,-,TRBV9,TGTGCCAGCAGCCCCTTTAGGCGCCAGGGAACTGAAGCTTTCTTT,CASSPFRRQGTEAFF
TRBJ2-7,12,-,-,TRBV2,TGTGCCAGCACGCCGGCCCGGGACGAGCAGTACTTC,CASTPARDEQYF
TRBJ1-1,15,-,TRBD1,TRBV6-4,TGTGCCAGCAGTGACATAGGACAGGGCCTCACTGAAGCTTTCTTT,CASSDIGQGLTEAFF
TRBJ1-5,16,-,TRBD1,TRBV27,TGTGCCAGCAGCCCAGACAGGGGGCTAGGCAATCAGCCCCAGCATTTT,CASSPDRGLGNQPQHF
TRBJ1-3,15,-,-,TRBV5-1,TGCGCCAGCAGCTCGGAACAGCTTTCAAGAAACACCATATATTTT,CASSSEQLSRNTIYF
TRBJ2-1,14,once,TRBD1,TRBV19,TGTGCCACCCAAGACAGGGGGTCCACCAATGAGCAGTTCTTC,CATQDRGSTNEQFF
TRBJ1-1,17,-,-,TRBV19,TGTGCCAGTACCTTGGCCTCACGCGGGGTCGGGAACACTGAAGCTTTCTTT,CASTLASRGVGNTEAFF
TRBJ2-1,15,-,-,TRBV4-1,TGCGCCAGCAGCCAAGATGAACAGCCCAACAATGAGCAGTTCTTC,CASSQDEQPNNEQFF
TRBJ1-1,12,-,-,TRBV6-5,TGTGCCAGCAGGGACAGATACACTGAAGCTTTCTTT,CASRDRYTEAFF
TRBJ1-6,15,-,-,TRBV6-1,TGTGCCAGCAGTGATGGAGGCTCCTATAATTCACCCCTCCACTTT,CASSDGGSYNSPLHF
TRBJ2-1,14,-,-,TRBV29-1,TGCAGCGTAAGCCCGGGGAGCTCCTACAATGAGCAGTTCTTC,CSVSPGSSYNEQFF
TRBJ2-7,15,once,-,TRBV5-5,TGTGCCAGCAGCTTGGCCGGGATCGAAGCCTACGAGCAGTACTTC,CASSLAGIEAYEQYF
TRBJ2-2,13,few,TRBD1,TRBV2,TGTGCCACCCGGGACAGGGGCACCGGGGAGCTGTTTTTT,CATRDRGTGELFF
TRBJ2-7,12,-,-,TRBV18,TGTGCCAGCTCCGCCCGATCTCGGGAGCAGTACTTC,CASSARSREQYF
TRBJ2-5,13,-,-,TRBV5-1,TGCGCCAGCAGACCCCTACTGCAAGAGACCCAGTACTTC,CASRPLLQETQYF
TRBJ1-2,14,-,-,TRBV27,TGTGCCAGCGGAACCCTCGGGATACGATTGGGCTACACCTTC,CASGTLGIRLGYTF
TRBJ1-1,16,-,-,TRBV7-9,TGTGCCAGCAACAAACCCAAAGGAGGGGCGCTCACTGAAGCTTTCTTT,CASNKPKGGALTEAFF
TRBJ2-2,15,-,TRBD2,TRBV27,TGTGCCAGCAGGCGGGCATTGGGGGGGACCGGGGAGCTGTTTTTT,CASRRALGGTGELFF
TRBJ1-2,13,once,TRBD1,TRBV28,TGTGCCAGCAGTCCGACAGGGGGATATGGCTACACCTTC,CASSPTGGYGYTF
TRBJ2-3,16,-,TRBD1,TRBV5-1,TGCGCCAGCAGCTTGGTAGGGACAGGGGGCACAGATACGCAGTATTTT,CASSLVGTGGTDTQYF
TRBJ2-1,15,-,-,TRBV24-1,TGTGCCACCAGTGGGTGGCAGGGATCCTACAATGAGCAGTTCTTC,CATSGWQGSYNEQFF
TRBJ2-1,17,-,TRBD1,TRBV19,TGTGCCACACAACCCTCCCCGGGACAGGGGACATACAATGAGCAGTTCTTC,CATQPSPGQGTYNEQFF
TRBJ1-5,16,-,-,TRBV28,TGTGCCAGCAGTTTACGGGGGAGGGTGGGCAATCAGCCCCAGCATTTT,CASSLRGRVGNQPQHF
TRBJ2-7,13,few,-,TRBV27,TGTGCCAGCAGTTCGACAGGTACCTACGAGCAGTACTTC,CASSSTGTYEQYF
TRBJ2-3,16,-,TRBD2,TRBV28,TGTGCCAGCAGTACAAGGGCGGGGGGAACCACAGATACGCAGTATTTT,CASSTRAGGTTDTQYF